One and the same sample provided the 3 T cell receptor beta chains below, sequenced in a study of blood T cell repertoires in COVID-19. The table came from immunoSEQ multiplex PCR; TCRdb's copy has only in-frame clones and leaves some out. The sample shows 150,000 to 200,000 clones, 70% to 85% of them seen only once. Sequences were obtained from peripheral blood. These receptors all come from an elderly woman with acute or convalescent COVID-19.

The chain has TRBV29-1 and TRBJ2-3; TRBD2 agrees at 7 bases. CDR1 is SQVTM and CDR2 is ANQGSEA in the germline V gene. The V gene end was trimmed by 7 bases and the J gene end by 8 bases; junction bases not matched to a gene: 9. CDR3 size: 12 residues. The CDR3 loop reads CSALPPGGTQYF. For the CDR3, the DNA is TGCAGCGCCCTCCCACCGGGGGGTACGCAGTATTTT.

The chain recombines TRBV5-1 with TRBJ2-1, with no clear D. Germline V gene sequence: CDR1 SGHRS, CDR2 YFSETQ. The CDR3 loop spans 18 amino acids. V was trimmed by 4 bases and J by 7 bases, leaving 27 bases between them. The CDR3 DNA reads TGCGCCAGCAGCCCACGGAGTAAGAAATTCGGTACGTCTAATGAGCAGTTCTTC. It translates to CASSPRSKKFGTSNEQFF.

The genes are TRBV5-4 and TRBJ2-7; 9 bases are a match to TRBD1. Unmatched junction bases numbered 9, after V lost 4 bases and J lost 1 base. CDR1 SGHNT and CDR2 YYREEE come from the germline V gene (reference sequence). This CDR3 contains 16 residues. The CDR3 protein is CASSRRTGEGSYEQYF. Written as DNA, the CDR3 is TGTGCCAGCAGCCGCCGGACAGGGGAGGGGTCCTACGAGCAGTACTTC. Looking up the rest from reference TRBV5-4 and TRBJ2-7 gives the full variable domain: ETGVTQSPTHLIKTRGQQVTLRCSSQSGHNTVSWYQQALGQGPQFIFQYYREEENGRGNFPPRFSGLQFPNYSSELNVNALELDDSALYLCASSRRTGEGSYEQYFGPGTRLTVT.